The 4 T cell receptor beta chains below all came from one sample that was sequenced in a study of T cells in Graves' hyperthyroidism and ophthalmopathy. TCR beta CDR3 regions were amplified from RNA. A first-round RT-PCR of the TCR CDR3 used the HTBI primer set. TCRdb ran MiXCR on the multiplex PCR reads and lists one entry per CDR3 protein. Of about 420,000 distinct CDR3 sequences listed, about a sixth are singletons. Sample: blood. The receptors shown here come from a woman aged 18-29 years with Graves' hyperthyroidism.

This clonotype was observed many times. CDR3 sequence: CASSQGQALNEKLFF. DNA of the CDR3: TGTGCCAGCAGCCAAGGACAGGCCCTTAATGAAAAACTGTTTTTT. The chain employs TRBV11-2 and TRBJ1-4; 7 nucleotides match TRBD1. Germline CDR1 SGHAT, CDR2 FQNNGV. Germline trimming cut 5 bases from V and 4 bases from J; bases unmatched to any gene: 7. The CDR3 consists of 15 residues. The full variable domain, its missing parts supplied by reference TRBV11-2 and TRBJ1-4, is EAGVAQSPRYKIIEKRQSVAFWCNPISGHATLYWYQQILGQGPKLLIQFQNNGVVDDSQLPKDRFSAERLKGVDSTLKIQPAKLEDSAVYLCASSQGQALNEKLFFGSGTQLSVL.

The chain has TRBV6-2 or TRBV6-3 and TRBJ2-1, with D perhaps matching TRBD2 (7 bases). Looked up from germline, CDR1 is MNHEY and CDR2 is SVGEGT. The germline V and J ends were trimmed by 2 bases and 7 bases, with 15 bases remaining between them. This CDR3 is built from 15 residues. The CDR3 DNA sequence: TGTGCCAGCAGTTACAGGGGGGGGTTGTATAATGAGCAGTTCTTC. This encodes CASSYRGGLYNEQFF.

This clonotype was seen ten or more times. V usage is TRBV9 and J usage is TRBJ1-5, with 7 bases lining up with TRBD1. Germline CDR1 SGDLS, CDR2 YYNGEE. The V gene end was trimmed by 4 bases and the J gene end by 3 bases; junction bases not matched to a gene: 7. The CDR3 length is 15 residues. For the CDR3, the DNA is TGTGCCAGCAGCCCACGACAGGGTCTCAATCAGCCCCAGCATTTT. Translated: CASSPRQGLNQPQHF. The whole variable domain, remainder taken from reference TRBV9 and TRBJ1-5, is DSGVTQTPKHLITATGQRVTLRCSPRSGDLSVYWYQQSLDQGLQFLIQYYNGEERAKGNILERFSAQQFPDLHSELNLSSLELGDSALYFCASSPRQGLNQPQHFGDGTRLSIL.

On this clonotype: A single base separates this from a much larger clone, so it may be a read error. This rearrangement joins TRBV18 to TRBJ2-1, with D perhaps being TRBD1 or TRBD2 (5 bases each). The CDR3 has 15 amino acids. The V end lost 1 base, the J end lost 5 bases, and 12 bases lay between the germline ends. Germline V CDR1 and CDR2: KGHSH, LQKENI. CDR3 sequence reads: CASSPLPGPHNEQFF. The CDR3 DNA sequence: TGTGCCAGCTCACCACTGCCGGGGCCCCACAATGAGCAGTTCTTC.